The sequence of this TCR beta chain was determined in a study of T cell repertoires in cytomegalovirus infection. Study as a whole: An indication of both CMV infection and matching HLA type came from public TCR beta signatures.

Study-wide findings and caveats: HLA-C-restricted CMV clonotypes gave the most frequent clonotype in two of eight donors. Based on cumulative public TCR beta family frequency, carriers of CMV plus the relevant HLA were identified.

At least ten counts were recorded for this clonotype. Its antigen remains unidentified. TCRdb processed the reads anew with MiXCR; each CDR3 protein has one entry. Seen here are fewer than 80,000 distinct CDR3 sequences, roughly 3.7% observed once, and the top ten hold approximately 4.3%. J gave up 2 bases and V 8 bases, and 5 bases lay outside the gene matches. This CDR3 has 13 amino acids. CDR1 MDHEN and CDR2 SYDVKM come from the germline V gene. The sequence was collected from a human donor in good health (CMV status not recorded). Some clones in this sample may be carry-over from other donors' samples. Sequencing was done on a sample of PBMCs. The chain employs TRBV28 and TRBJ2-7, with 8 bases identical to TRBD1. In nucleotides, the CDR3 is TGTGCCAGCCAGACAGGGGACCCCTACGAGCAGTACTTC. Residues: CASQTGDPYEQYF.